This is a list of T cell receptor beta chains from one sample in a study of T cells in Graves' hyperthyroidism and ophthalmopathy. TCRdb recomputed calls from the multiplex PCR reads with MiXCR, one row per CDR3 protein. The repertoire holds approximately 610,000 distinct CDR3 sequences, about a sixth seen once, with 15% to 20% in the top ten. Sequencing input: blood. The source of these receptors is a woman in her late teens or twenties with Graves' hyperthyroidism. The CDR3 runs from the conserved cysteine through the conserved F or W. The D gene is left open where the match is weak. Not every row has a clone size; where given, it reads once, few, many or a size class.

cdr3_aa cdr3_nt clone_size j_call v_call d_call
CAISAPGQGDVTQYF TGTGCCATCAGCGCTCCGGGACAGGGGGATGTTACGCAGTATTTT many TRBJ2-3 TRBV10-3 TRBD1
CASRRRVYEQYF TGTGCCAGCAGAAGGAGGGTCTACGAGCAGTACTTC - TRBJ2-7 TRBV6-2/TRBV6-3 -
CASSSRDSSYNEQFF TGTGCCAGCAGCTCCCGGGACAGCTCCTACAATGAGCAGTTCTTC many TRBJ2-1 TRBV13 TRBD1
CASSLDPGQYTEAFF TGTGCCAGCAGCTTAGATCCGGGACAGTACACTGAAGCTTTCTTT - TRBJ1-1 TRBV5-4 TRBD1
CAWRRQRTGELFF TGTGCCTGGAGGAGACAGAGGACCGGGGAGCTGTTTTTT few TRBJ2-2 TRBV30 -
CASSLLGDHSPLHF TGTGCCAGCAGTTTACTGGGGGATCATTCACCCCTCCACTTT few TRBJ1-6 TRBV12-3/TRBV12-4 -
CASSSGPLAANEHEQFF TGTGCCAGCAGCTCAGGACCTCTAGCGGCCAATGAGCATGAGCAGTTCTTC few TRBJ2-1 TRBV7-2 TRBD2
CASRYLRNTEAFF TGTGCCAGCAGGTATTTAAGGAACACTGAAGCTTTCTTT - TRBJ1-1 TRBV6-2/TRBV6-3 -
CASSPEPRDTQYF TGTGCCAGCAGCCCCGAGCCCCGGGATACGCAGTATTTT many TRBJ2-3 TRBV11-3 -
CASILAGATGELFF TGTGCCAGCATCTTGGCAGGGGCCACCGGGGAGCTGTTTTTT - TRBJ2-2 TRBV12-3/TRBV12-4 -
CASSASGLAGGPTSTDTQYF TGTGCCAGCAGTGCTTCGGGACTAGCGGGGGGGCCCACGAGCACAGATACGCAGTATTTT few TRBJ2-3 TRBV12-3/TRBV12-4 TRBD2
CASTNRDRGGNTEAFF TGTGCCAGCACCAACCGGGACAGGGGGGGAAACACTGAAGCTTTCTTT - TRBJ1-1 TRBV7-2 TRBD1
CSAKNSSYNEQFF TGCAGTGCTAAGAACAGCTCCTACAATGAGCAGTTCTTC many TRBJ2-1 TRBV20-1 -
CASKPGPNTEAFF TGTGCCAGCAAGCCAGGACCGAACACTGAAGCTTTCTTT - TRBJ1-1 TRBV12-3/TRBV12-4 -
CASSPAGRPEAFF TGTGCCAGCAGCCCCGCGGGCAGGCCTGAAGCTTTCTTT few TRBJ1-1 TRBV7-2 -
CASRLLGLADSTDTQYF TGTGCCAGTAGATTACTTGGACTAGCGGATAGCACAGATACGCAGTATTTT - TRBJ2-3 TRBV19 TRBD2
CASSLRPTGMNYGYTF TGCGCCAGCAGCTTGAGGCCTACCGGGATGAACTATGGCTACACCTTC many TRBJ1-2 TRBV5-1 -
CSAPPRGYEQYF TGCAGTGCTCCACCGCGGGGCTACGAGCAGTACTTC many TRBJ2-7 TRBV20-1 -
CAISESGRMNTEAFF TGTGCCATCAGTGAGTCAGGGAGAATGAACACTGAAGCTTTCTTT few TRBJ1-1 TRBV10-3 -
CASSPQSQVWYEQYF TGTGCCAGCAGCCCGCAATCACAGGTTTGGTACGAGCAGTACTTC many TRBJ2-7 TRBV7-9 -
CSVEDRSQGIFF TGCAGCGTTGAAGATCGGTCGCAGGGCATTTTCTTT - TRBJ1-1 TRBV29-1 -
CASTIKGGDSYNEQFF TGTGCCAGCACCATCAAAGGCGGGGATTCCTACAATGAGCAGTTCTTC - TRBJ2-1 TRBV7-2 -
CASSGVFGSTEAFF TGTGCCAGCAGTGGAGTGTTTGGGTCCACTGAAGCTTTCTTT many TRBJ1-1 TRBV2 -
CSARDRAIGTDTQYF TGCAGTGCTAGGGACAGGGCAATCGGCACAGATACGCAGTATTTT many TRBJ2-3 TRBV20-1 TRBD1
CASSLAIEQYF TGTGCCAGCAGTTTAGCGATCGAGCAGTACTTC - TRBJ2-7 TRBV12-3/TRBV12-4 -
CSARDWPPSGANTGELFF TGCAGTGCTAGAGATTGGCCCCCTAGCGGGGCGAACACCGGGGAGCTGTTTTTT once TRBJ2-2 TRBV20-1 TRBD2
CASSPLGGVNEQFF TGTGCCAGCAGCCCCCTGGGGGGGGTCAATGAGCAGTTCTTC - TRBJ2-1 TRBV7-3 TRBD2
CSARDLSYEQYF TGCAGTGCTAGGGACCTGTCCTACGAGCAGTACTTC many TRBJ2-7 TRBV20-1 -
CASSLMRGPPYEQYF TGTGCCAGCAGCTTAATGCGGGGCCCCCCCTACGAGCAGTACTTC many TRBJ2-7 TRBV11-2 -
CASKTWKGGTEAFF TGTGCCAGCAAAACCTGGAAGGGGGGTACTGAAGCTTTCTTT many TRBJ1-1 TRBV11-2 -
CASSDPTGGSYGYTF TGTGCCAGCAGTGACCCGACAGGGGGCTCCTATGGCTACACCTTC few TRBJ1-2 TRBV25-1 TRBD1
CASSETRSRVGNTIYF TGTGCCAGCAGTGAAACTCGGAGCAGGGTTGGAAACACCATATATTTT few TRBJ1-3 TRBV2 -
CASRNSGGGHEKLFF TGTGCCAGCAGGAACTCAGGGGGAGGCCATGAAAAACTGTTTTTT many TRBJ1-4 TRBV12-3/TRBV12-4 TRBD1
CASSMGGTEAFF TGTGCCAGCAGCATGGGGGGCACTGAAGCTTTCTTT many TRBJ1-1 TRBV7-2 -
CASSHQVEETQYF TGTGCCAGCAGTCACCAAGTCGAAGAGACCCAGTACTTC many TRBJ2-5 TRBV28 -
CASSLEGLAASSYNEQFF TGTGCCAGCAGTTTAGAGGGACTAGCGGCTTCGTCCTACAATGAGCAGTTCTTC few TRBJ2-1 TRBV12-3/TRBV12-4 TRBD2
CASSQQGNQPQHF TGTGCCAGCAGCCAGCAGGGAAATCAGCCCCAGCATTTT many TRBJ1-5 TRBV3-1 -
CASSPDRSAGNTIYF TGTGCCAGCAGCCCTGACAGGTCGGCTGGAAACACCATATATTTT few TRBJ1-3 TRBV7-6 -
CASSVGGGVQETQYF TGTGCCAGCTCCGTTGGCGGGGGAGTCCAAGAGACCCAGTACTTC many TRBJ2-5 TRBV6-1 TRBD2
CASSSVSISYNEQFF TGCGCCAGCAGTTCAGTTTCTATATCCTACAATGAGCAGTTCTTC - TRBJ2-1 TRBV5-1 -
CASSLTPSSYEQYF TGTGCCAGCAGCCTGACACCGAGCTCCTACGAGCAGTACTTC many TRBJ2-7 TRBV12-3/TRBV12-4 -